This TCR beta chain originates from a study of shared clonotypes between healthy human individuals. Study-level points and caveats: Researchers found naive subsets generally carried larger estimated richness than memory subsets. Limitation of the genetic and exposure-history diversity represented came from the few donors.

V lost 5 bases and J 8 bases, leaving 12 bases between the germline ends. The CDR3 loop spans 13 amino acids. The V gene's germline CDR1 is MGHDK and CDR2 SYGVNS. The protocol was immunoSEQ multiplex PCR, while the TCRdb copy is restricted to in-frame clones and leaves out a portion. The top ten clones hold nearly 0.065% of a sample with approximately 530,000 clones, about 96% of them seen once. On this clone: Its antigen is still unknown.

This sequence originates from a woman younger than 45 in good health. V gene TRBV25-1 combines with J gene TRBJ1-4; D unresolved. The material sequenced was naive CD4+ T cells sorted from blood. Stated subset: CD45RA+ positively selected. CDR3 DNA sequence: TGTGCCAGCAGTACGCTCACCGGGGAAAAACTGTTTTTT. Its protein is CASSTLTGEKLFF.